These T cell receptor beta chains were read from a single sample in a study of OX40 agonist ivuxolimab in advanced cancers. The table came from immunoSEQ multiplex PCR; TCRdb's copy has only in-frame clones and leaves some out. The table has around 12,000 clones, about 86% seen once. Sequences were derived from CD4+ or CD8+ T cells sorted from blood, sampled in a trial of the OX40 agonist ivuxolimab. These receptors were obtained from an adult with an advanced solid tumor such as melanoma, head and neck, liver or kidney cancer. Both conserved end residues are part of each CDR3. Fields, in order: J gene, V gene, D gene, clone size, CDR3 protein, CDR3 DNA. The D gene is left open where the match is weak. The listing skips clone size in some rows; elsewhere it reads once, few, many or a size class.

TRBJ2-1	TRBV7-9	NA	NA	CASSPAVHNEQFF	TGTGCCAGCAGCCCTGCGGTCCACAATGAGCAGTTCTTC
TRBJ2-3	TRBV7-9	NA	few	CASSGNGDTQYF	TGTGCCAGCAGCGGAAACGGCGATACGCAGTATTTT
TRBJ1-2	TRBV28	NA	NA	CASSLMGGYTF	TGTGCCAGCAGTTTGATGGGTGGCTACACCTTC
TRBJ2-7	TRBV7-8	NA	NA	CASGESSYEQYF	TGTGCCAGCGGAGAGAGCTCCTACGAGCAGTACTTC
TRBJ2-3	TRBV30	NA	NA	CAFQGGADTQYF	TGTGCCTTCCAGGGTGGGGCAGATACGCAGTATTTT
TRBJ2-5	TRBV15	NA	NA	CATSRTLLRRDETQYF	TGTGCCACCAGCAGGACCCTCCTTCGGAGGGATGAGACCCAGTACTTC
TRBJ2-5	TRBV7-8	NA	NA	CASSLVGQWETQYF	TGTGCCAGCAGCTTAGTCGGCCAGTGGGAGACCCAGTACTTC
TRBJ2-1	TRBV4-1	NA	NA	CASSLDTSSYNEQFF	TGCGCCAGTAGCCTCGATACAAGCTCCTACAATGAGCAGTTCTTC
TRBJ1-1	TRBV9	NA	NA	CASSVEAFTEAFF	TGTGCCAGCAGCGTAGAGGCCTTCACTGAAGCTTTCTTT
TRBJ2-4	TRBV7-6	NA	NA	CASSLGWGQAKNIQYF	TGTGCCAGCAGCTTAGGATGGGGGCAGGCCAAAAACATTCAGTACTTC
TRBJ2-5	TRBV7-3	TRBD1	NA	CARDRQQGTQYF	TGCGCCAGGGACAGGCAACAAGGGACCCAGTACTTC
TRBJ2-3	TRBV7-8	NA	NA	CASSAQQAFGTDTQYF	TGTGCCAGCAGCGCTCAACAGGCTTTCGGGACAGATACGCAGTATTTT
TRBJ2-3	TRBV1	NA	once	CTSSQEWRGRLAGHTDTQYF	TGCACCAGCAGCCAAGAGTGGAGGGGTCGACTAGCGGGACATACAGATACGCAGTATTTT
TRBJ1-5	TRBV4-1	NA	NA	CASSQVTAGSYLSQHF	TGCGCCAGCAGCCAAGTCACTGCGGGCAGCTATTTGTCCCAGCATTTT
TRBJ2-7	TRBV6-5	NA	NA	CASRIRTGPGYEQYF	TGTGCCAGCAGGATCAGGACGGGTCCGGGATACGAGCAGTACTTC
TRBJ2-5	TRBV19	TRBD1	NA	CASINRGLETQYF	TGTGCCAGTATCAACAGGGGGCTGGAGACCCAGTACTTC
TRBJ2-3	TRBV4-1	NA	NA	CASSQETLRTDTQYF	TGCGCCAGCAGCCAAGAGACACTCCGCACAGATACGCAGTATTTT
TRBJ2-1	TRBV5-5	NA	NA	CASSLVGSGTSYNEQFF	TGTGCCAGCAGCTTGGTTGGTAGCGGAACCTCCTACAATGAGCAGTTCTTC
TRBJ2-1	TRBV9	NA	once	CASSVSRDSQGHEQFF	TGTGCCAGCAGCGTTTCCCGGGACTCCCAAGGCCATGAGCAGTTCTTC
TRBJ2-7	TRBV7-9	NA	NA	CASSLGAYEQYF	TGTGCCAGCAGCTTAGGTGCCTACGAGCAGTACTTC
TRBJ2-1	TRBV5-6	NA	NA	CASSLGVEQFF	TGTGCCAGCAGCTTGGGTGTGGAGCAGTTCTTC
TRBJ2-7	TRBV4-3	TRBD2	NA	CASSQIGTSPYEQYF	TGCGCCAGCAGCCAAATTGGGACTAGTCCCTACGAGCAGTACTTC
TRBJ1-1	TRBV29-1	NA	NA	CSAPRDGEAFF	TGCAGCGCCCCCCGGGACGGTGAAGCTTTCTTT
TRBJ2-7	TRBV6-5	NA	NA	CASSDIGGPYEQYF	TGTGCCAGCAGTGATATTGGGGGCCCCTACGAGCAGTACTTC
TRBJ2-3	TRBV7-3	NA	NA	CASSLGPGQDTQYF	TGTGCCAGCAGCCTCGGACCCGGTCAAGATACGCAGTATTTT
TRBJ2-1	TRBV27	NA	NA	CASRSGGAGYFEQFF	TGTGCCAGCAGGTCCGGCGGGGCGGGATACTTTGAGCAGTTCTTC